Shown below are 11 T cell receptor beta chains from a single sample sequenced in a study of T cell changes during pregnancy in multiple sclerosis. TCRdb's table, derived via immunoSEQ multiplex PCR, lists solely in-frame clones and lacks some. This table has approximately 48,000 clones, approximately 90% appearing once. This specimen was CD4+ T cells from peripheral blood mononuclear cells, taken after pregnancy. Source of these receptors: a female donor with multiple sclerosis, enrolled in a pregnancy study.

The CDR3 sequence is CASSRGSPYEQYF. The CDR3 DNA is TGTGCCAGTAGTCGGGGGTCGCCCTACGAGCAGTACTTC. The chain combines TRBV19 with TRBJ2-7; perhaps TRBD2 as D (6 bases). There are 13 residues in the CDR3. The V end was cut by 5 bases, the J end by 2 bases, with 10 bases between. Per germline, CDR1 LNHDA and CDR2 SQIVND (reference sequence).

V gene TRBV7-6 combines with J gene TRBJ2-3; D is perhaps TRBD1 (5 bases). Germline assignment: CDR1 SGHVS and CDR2 FNYEAQ. The V and J ends lost 0 bases and 7 bases respectively, with 20 bases between them. The CDR3 loop spans 17 amino acids. The CDR3, as DNA: TGTGCCAGCAGCTTAGCGTTCAAGGTTATGGGGCGGAATACGCAGTATTTT. Amino acid sequence: CASSLAFKVMGRNTQYF.

The rearrangement uses TRBV2 and TRBJ2-4; the match to TRBD2 covers 9 bases. The CDR3 covers 20 residues. Germline lookup yields CDR1 SNHLY and CDR2 FYNNEI. The trim removed 1 base at V and 2 bases at J, leaving 15 bases unmatched. CDR3 bases: TGTGCCAGCAGTGAAGTCCGCACGGCGGGAGGGGAAGGAACCAAAAACATTCAGTACTTC. Protein product: CASSEVRTAGGEGTKNIQYF.

This chain uses TRBV6-4 with TRBJ2-1, with a tentative D call TRBD2 (6 bases). V was shortened by 6 bases and J by 6 bases, with 18 bases between the two germline ends. Germline V gene lookup returns CDR1 MRHNA and CDR2 SNTAGT. The CDR3 contains 15 residues. The DNA for the CDR3 is TGTGCCAGCAGAGCCGGGACTTGGGGAACCAATGAGCAGTTCTTC. Translation: CASRAGTWGTNEQFF.

The rearrangement uses TRBV4-1 and TRBJ2-7; a weak D match, TRBD2 (6 bases). Germline V lookup: CDR1 MGHRA, CDR2 YSYEKL. This CDR3 region has 15 residues. The V and J ends lost 5 bases and 7 bases respectively, with 21 bases between them. This CDR3 is CASSYPGLPIGEQYF. For the CDR3, the DNA is TGCGCCAGCAGCTACCCGGGACTCCCAATTGGGGAGCAGTACTTC.

V gene TRBV5-1 combines with J gene TRBJ2-5; TRBD2 matches 12 bases. The CDR3 spans 16 residues. V shed 3 bases and J 6 bases; nucleotides not matched to a gene: 9. Germline CDR1 is SGHRS and CDR2 is YFSETQ. The CDR3 sequence is CASSSLAGGGGQTQYF. The CDR3 DNA is TGCGCCAGCAGCTCCCTAGCGGGAGGGGGCGGACAGACCCAGTACTTC.

V gene TRBV19 combines with J gene TRBJ2-7; 13 nucleotides line up with TRBD2. CDR1 is LNHDA and CDR2 is SQIVND in the germline V gene (reference sequence). Trimming took 4 bases from V and 2 from J; bases not matched to a gene: 8. The CDR3 extends over 17 amino acids. CDR3 amino acids: CASSRGLAGFSPYEQYF. Written as DNA, the CDR3 is TGTGCCAGTAGTAGGGGACTAGCGGGATTTTCCCCCTACGAGCAGTACTTC. Using reference TRBV19 and TRBJ2-7 for the parts outside the CDR3, the full variable domain is DGGITQSPKYLFRKEGQNVTLSCEQNLNHDAMYWYRQDPGQGLRLIYYSQIVNDFQKGDIAEGYSVSREKKESFPLTVTSAQKNPTAFYLCASSRGLAGFSPYEQYFGPGTRLTVT.

The rearrangement links TRBV28 to TRBJ2-5, with a tentative D call TRBD1 (6 bases). The CDR3 loop spans 14 amino acids. Germline lookup yields CDR1 MDHEN and CDR2 SYDVKM. V lost 7 bases to trimming and J lost 4 bases, with 16 bases between them. This CDR3 reads CASNIQGRGETQYF. The CDR3 region has the DNA TGTGCCAGCAATATACAGGGTAGGGGAGAGACCCAGTACTTC.

The V and J genes are TRBV18 and TRBJ2-4; possible D gene TRBD1, 5 bases. This CDR3 is 15 amino acids long. The V and J ends lost 0 bases and 4 bases respectively, with 10 bases between them. CDR1 is KGHSH and CDR2 is LQKENI in the germline V gene. This CDR3 reads CASSPPSGIKNIQYF. The CDR3 bases are TGTGCCAGCTCACCACCGTCAGGGATAAAAAACATTCAGTACTTC.

The chain recombines TRBV18 with TRBJ2-2; TRBD1 agrees at 8 bases. The CDR3 has 16 amino acids. The V and J ends lost 3 bases and 4 bases, in that order; junction bases with no gene match: 7. From germline, CDR1 is KGHSH and CDR2 LQKENI. DNA of the CDR3: TGTGCCAGCTCACCTGTAGGACAGGGTGGCACCGGGGAGCTGTTTTTT. Amino acid sequence: CASSPVGQGGTGELFF.

The chain links TRBV10-3 to TRBJ2-2; no definite D call. V was pared by 10 bases and J by 5 bases, with 17 bases between. The CDR3 runs 14 residues. Germline V lookup: CDR1 ENHRY, CDR2 SYGVKD. The CDR3 region is CATLGLLETGELFF. The DNA for the CDR3 is TGTGCCACCCTGGGCCTGCTTGAAACCGGGGAGCTGTTTTTT.